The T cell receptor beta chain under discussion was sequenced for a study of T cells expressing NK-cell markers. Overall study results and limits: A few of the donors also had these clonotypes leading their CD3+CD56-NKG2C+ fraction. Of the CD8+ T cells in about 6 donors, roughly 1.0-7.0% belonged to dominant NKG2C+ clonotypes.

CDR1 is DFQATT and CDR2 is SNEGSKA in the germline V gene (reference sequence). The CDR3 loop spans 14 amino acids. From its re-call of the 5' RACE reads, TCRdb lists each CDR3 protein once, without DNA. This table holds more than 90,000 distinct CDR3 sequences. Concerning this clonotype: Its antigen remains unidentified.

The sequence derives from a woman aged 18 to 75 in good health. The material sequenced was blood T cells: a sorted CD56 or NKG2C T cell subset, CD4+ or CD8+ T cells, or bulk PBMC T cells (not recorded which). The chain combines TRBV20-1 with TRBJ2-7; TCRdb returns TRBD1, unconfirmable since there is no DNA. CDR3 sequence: CSAAQGRRFAEQYF.